This TCR beta chain was documented in a study of a mutant IDH1 vaccine in newly diagnosed glioma. Whole-study context: The earlier regimen, radiotherapy, temozolomide, or both, was most often both.

Per germline, CDR1 MNHNS and CDR2 SASEGT. The CDR3 is made up of 15 amino acids. The J segment lost 0 bases and the V segment lost 2 bases, leaving 3 bases of the junction unmatched. The time point: baseline, week 1 (first vaccination visit). Treatment defined: pre-vaccination baseline after standard-of-care therapy. Every donor had a new WHO grade 3 or 4 astrocytoma that was IDH1-mutant, with loss of nuclear ATRX. This clone has just a few counts. Profiling relied on immunoSEQ multiplex PCR, and the TCRdb table lists in-frame clones only, not all of them. The repertoire includes about 88,000 clones, around 79% of them detected once, and 5.3% sits in the top ten.

The specimen was PBMCs, collected from a glioma patient treated with radiotherapy, temozolomide or both. The TCR sequence derives from a man aged 35-49 years with glioma. Some clones in this sample may be carry-over from other donors' samples. The chain employs TRBV6-1 and TRBJ2-7; 8 bases match TRBD1. This chain's CDR3 is CASSEPGTGSYEQYF. The CDR3 DNA sequence: TGTGCCAGCAGTGAACCCGGGACAGGCTCCTACGAGCAGTACTTC.